This T cell receptor beta chain derives from a study of T cell clonality in common variable immunodeficiency. This clone was detected many times. The read gets to within 3 residues of the CDR3 end, and the germline J gene fills in the rest. V was cut by 1 base and J by 2 bases, with 11 bases left in between. The CDR3 extends over 15 amino acids. Germline V gene lookup returns CDR1 KGHSH and CDR2 LQKENI. Some clones are missing from TCRdb's copy, which holds only in-frame ones; the method was immunoSEQ multiplex PCR. The sample contains roughly 58,000 clones, none occurring once; 5.4% lies in the top ten.

The chain carries TRBV18 and TRBJ1-2; D perhaps matches TRBD1 (6 bases). The receptor's source is a person aged 18 to 75 in good health. The sequenced sample consisted of peripheral blood mononuclear cells. CDR3 bases read: TGTGCCAGCTCACCACGCGGGGGCGGCAACTATGGC. Translation gives CASSPRGGGNYG. The CDR3 in its entirety is CASSPRGGGNYGYTF.